This TCR beta chain was recovered during a study of cytomegalovirus exposure and HLA in healthy donors. Notes on the study in general: Earlier results showed most TCR beta V segments being productive about 90% or about 30% of the time.

The CDR3 has 12 residues. Germline CDR1 SGHDT, CDR2 YYEEEE. With 2 bases removed from V and 5 bases from J, the gap between germline ends came to 5 bases. As to this clone: Its antigen is currently unknown. The same CDR3 is also encoded by other DNA sequences in this sample.

This PCR relied on a set of 60 Vbeta primers and 13 Jbeta primers. The data were produced by immunoSEQ multiplex PCR, yet TCRdb's version contains in-frame clones alone and is incomplete. This sample has nearly 110,000 clones; roughly 80% occur once, and the top ten carry more than 2%. Specimen: PBMCs. The chain employs TRBV5-6 and TRBJ1-5, with D perhaps matching TRBD1 (5 bases). The clonotype was recovered from a man aged 30-40 years in good health and CMV-seronegative. DNA for the CDR3: TGTGCCAGCAGCTTAGGGGATCAGCCCCAGCATTTT. Residues: CASSLGDQPQHF.